The T cell receptor (beta chain) under discussion was sequenced for a study of neurological immune-mediated disorders. Study-wide results and limits: The absence of shared CDR3 amino acid sequences among expanded clones across subjects suggests private repertoires in all groups. It was HTLV-1-associated myelopathy that showed the most TCR clonal expansion, while multiple sclerosis showed the least, falling below healthy controls.

This clonotype was picked up a small number of times. As yet, its antigen is unknown. Libraries used 2 million unsorted PBMCs kept frozen in RNAlater. Trimming cost V 4 bases and J 8 bases; bases outside gene matches: 11. Germline V CDR1 and CDR2: WSHSY, SAAADI. CDR3 length equals 15 residues. 5'RACE with 10-nucleotide random UMIs generated the cDNA. TCRdb redid the calling of the 5' RACE reads with MiXCR, one entry per CDR3 protein. The sample contains tens of thousands of distinct CDR3 sequences, approximately 12% of which appear only once. Sequenced sample: PBMCs. This chain uses TRBV10-2 with TRBJ2-5; 9 nucleotides line up with TRBD2. This TCR derives from a woman aged 55-69 years with HTLV-1-associated myelopathy (HAM/TSP). The DNA for the CDR3 is TGCGCCAGCAGTGGCGAGGGCGGGAGGGCTCGAACCCAGTACTTC. Translated, it gives CASSGEGGRARTQYF.